Described below is a single T cell receptor (beta chain) sequence and its context. These data are taken from a study of Ad26.COV2.S vaccination and SARS-CoV-2 variants. Method: immunoSEQ multiplex PCR; TCRdb's copy keeps in-frame clones and lacks some. The table has 430,000 or so clones, roughly nine tenths seen once; the top ten hold about 2.4%. Regarding treatment: roughly 20 received Ad26.COV2.S at low or high dose, single or two shots; 5 received placebo; per-sample allocation not given. Sample collection was performed on day 63 after the first vaccine or placebo injection. The ends were cut back, 7 bases at V and 9 bases at J, with 16 bases in the middle. This CDR3 has 13 amino acids. Germline V gives CDR1 LNHDA, CDR2 SQIVND (reference sequence).

The source of this sequence is a person aged 18-65 years who received the Ad26.COV2.S COVID-19 vaccine or a placebo. The sequencing here drew on peripheral blood, taken in a trial of Ad26.COV2.S vaccine versus placebo. This chain links TRBV19 with TRBJ1-5; D remains ambiguous. CDR3 bases: TGTGCCAGTACTCTCGGACGGTTCAGGCCCCAGCATTTT. Translating it yields CASTLGRFRPQHF.